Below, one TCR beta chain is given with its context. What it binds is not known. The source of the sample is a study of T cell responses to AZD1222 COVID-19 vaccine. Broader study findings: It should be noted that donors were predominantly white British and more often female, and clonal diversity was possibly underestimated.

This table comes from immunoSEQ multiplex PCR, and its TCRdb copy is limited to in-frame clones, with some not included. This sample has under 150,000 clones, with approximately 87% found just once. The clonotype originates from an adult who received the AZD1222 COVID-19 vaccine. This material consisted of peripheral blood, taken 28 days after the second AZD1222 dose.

The CDR3 DNA is TGCGCCAGCAGCTTGGGGGACAGGGCATTCGGGGAGCTGTTTTTT. Its protein is CASSLGDRAFGELFF. The chain has TRBV5-1 and TRBJ2-2; 9 bases fit TRBD1. Germline V gives CDR1 SGHRS, CDR2 YFSETQ. V trimming: 0 bases; J trimming: 7 bases; junction bases outside the gene matches: 4. This CDR3 spans 15 amino acids.